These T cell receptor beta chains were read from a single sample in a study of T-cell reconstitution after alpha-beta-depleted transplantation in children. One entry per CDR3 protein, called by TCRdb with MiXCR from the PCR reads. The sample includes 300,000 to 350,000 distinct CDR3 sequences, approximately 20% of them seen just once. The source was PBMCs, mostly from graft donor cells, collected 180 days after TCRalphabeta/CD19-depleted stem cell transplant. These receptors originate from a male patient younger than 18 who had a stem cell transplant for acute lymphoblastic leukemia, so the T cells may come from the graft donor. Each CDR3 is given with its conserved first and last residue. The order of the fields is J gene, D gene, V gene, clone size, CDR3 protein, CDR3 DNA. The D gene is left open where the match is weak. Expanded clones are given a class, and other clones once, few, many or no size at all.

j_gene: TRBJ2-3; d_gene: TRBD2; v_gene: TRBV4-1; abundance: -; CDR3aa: CASSQRGAGGPGITDTQYF; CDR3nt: TGCGCCAGCAGCCAAAGGGGAGCGGGAGGGCCGGGAATCACAGATACGCAGTATTTT
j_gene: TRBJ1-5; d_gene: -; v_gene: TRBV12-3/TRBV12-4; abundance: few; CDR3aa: CASSPVSRPYSNQPQHF; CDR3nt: TGTGCCAGCAGTCCAGTTAGTAGGCCCTATAGCAATCAGCCCCAGCATTTT
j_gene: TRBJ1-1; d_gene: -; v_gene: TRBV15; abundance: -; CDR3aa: CATSREQIWTEAFF; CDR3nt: TGTGCCACCAGCAGAGAACAGATTTGGACTGAAGCTTTCTTT
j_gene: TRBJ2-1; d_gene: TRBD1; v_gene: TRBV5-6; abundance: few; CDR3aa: CASSSINRGHYNEQFF; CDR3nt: TGTGCCAGCAGCTCTATCAACAGGGGGCATTACAATGAGCAGTTCTTC
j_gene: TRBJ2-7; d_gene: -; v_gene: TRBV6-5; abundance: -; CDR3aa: CASTSGQGTNEQYF; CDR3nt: TGTGCCAGCACTTCGGGGCAGGGTACCAACGAGCAGTACTTC
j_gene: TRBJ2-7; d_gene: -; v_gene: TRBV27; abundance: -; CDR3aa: CASSRGTMGEQYF; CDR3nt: TGTGCCAGCAGTCGCGGGACAATGGGGGAGCAGTACTTC
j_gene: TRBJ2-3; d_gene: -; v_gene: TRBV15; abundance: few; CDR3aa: CATSRDRTPGLRDTQYF; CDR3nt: TGTGCCACCAGCAGGGATAGGACACCCGGTTTACGCGATACGCAGTATTTT
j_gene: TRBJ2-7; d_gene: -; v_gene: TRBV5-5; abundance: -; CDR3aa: CASSFGDGNYEQYF; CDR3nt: TGTGCCAGCAGCTTCGGGGACGGGAACTACGAGCAGTACTTC
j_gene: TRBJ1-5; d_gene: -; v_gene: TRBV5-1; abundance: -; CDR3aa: CASSLLDKSYSNQPQHF; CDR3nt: TGCGCCAGCAGCTTGTTAGACAAATCATATAGCAATCAGCCCCAGCATTTT
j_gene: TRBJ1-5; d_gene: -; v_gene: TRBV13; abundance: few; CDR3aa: CASSFGGSRGPYSNQPQHF; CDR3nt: TGTGCCAGCAGCTTCGGAGGTAGCCGAGGCCCATATAGCAATCAGCCCCAGCATTTT
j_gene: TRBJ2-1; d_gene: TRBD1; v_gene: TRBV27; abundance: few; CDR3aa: CASSNSGTGGSQFF; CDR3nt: TGTGCCAGCAGTAACTCCGGGACAGGGGGCTCGCAGTTCTTC
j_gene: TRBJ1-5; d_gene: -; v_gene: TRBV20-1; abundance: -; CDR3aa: CSARVGAGSNQPQHF; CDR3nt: TGCAGTGCTAGAGTGGGGGCGGGAAGCAATCAGCCCCAGCATTTT
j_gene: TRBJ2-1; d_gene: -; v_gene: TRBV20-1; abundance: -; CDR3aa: CSARRFYHNEQFF; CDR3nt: TGCAGTGCTAGACGCTTTTACCACAATGAGCAGTTCTTC
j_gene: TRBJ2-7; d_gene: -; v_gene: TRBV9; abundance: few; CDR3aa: CASSVGEFTPAYEQYF; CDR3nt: TGTGCCAGCAGCGTAGGTGAGTTTACACCCGCCTACGAGCAGTACTTC
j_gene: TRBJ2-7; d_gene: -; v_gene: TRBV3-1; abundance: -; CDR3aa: CASSPQQGRGFSYEQHF; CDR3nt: TGTGCCAGCAGCCCCCAGCAAGGGCGCGGGTTTTCCTACGAGCAGCACTTC
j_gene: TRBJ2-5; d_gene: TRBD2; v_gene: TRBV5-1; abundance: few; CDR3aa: CASMGGPYRSETQYF; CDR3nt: TGCGCCAGCATGGGAGGGCCCTACCGGTCAGAGACCCAGTACTTC
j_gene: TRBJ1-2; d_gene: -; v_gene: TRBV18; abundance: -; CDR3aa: CASSPTGMVDYGYTF; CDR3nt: TGTGCCAGCTCACCAACAGGGATGGTGGACTATGGCTACACCTTC
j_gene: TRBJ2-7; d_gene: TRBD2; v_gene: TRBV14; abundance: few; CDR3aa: CASSQEGTSGFYEQYF; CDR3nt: TGTGCCAGCAGCCAAGAGGGCACTAGCGGATTTTACGAGCAGTACTTC
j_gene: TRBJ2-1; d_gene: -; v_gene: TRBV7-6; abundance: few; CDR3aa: CASSLGLEPYNEQFF; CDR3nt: TGTGCCAGCAGCTTAGGACTAGAACCCTACAATGAGCAGTTCTTC
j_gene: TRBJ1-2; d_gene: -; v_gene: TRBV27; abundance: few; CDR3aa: CASSLMGSNYGYTF; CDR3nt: TGTGCCAGCAGTTTAATGGGGTCCAACTATGGCTACACCTTC
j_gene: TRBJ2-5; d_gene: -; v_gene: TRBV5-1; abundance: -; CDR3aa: CASSRWGNQETQYF; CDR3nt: TGCGCCAGTTCCCGGTGGGGGAACCAAGAGACCCAGTACTTC
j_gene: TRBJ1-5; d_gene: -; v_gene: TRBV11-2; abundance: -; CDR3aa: CASSPRNSRGQPQHF; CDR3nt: TGTGCCAGCAGCCCTAGGAACTCCAGGGGTCAGCCCCAGCATTTT
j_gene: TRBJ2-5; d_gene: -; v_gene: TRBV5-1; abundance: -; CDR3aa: CASSFRRGNQETQYF; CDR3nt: TGCGCCAGCAGCTTTCGGCGCGGGAACCAAGAGACCCAGTACTTC